This T cell receptor (beta chain) was found in a study of spatial heterogeneity in lung cancer. This clonotype was recorded only once. As yet, its antigen is unknown. This may arise from a read error, as a much more abundant clone is one base away. As for time point: blood at routine non-recurrence follow-up after resection. This CDR3 spans 14 amino acids. CDR1 and CDR2 (germline): MNHEY, SMNVEV (reference sequence). V lost 7 bases to trimming and J lost 2 bases, with 13 bases between them. Points from the study as a whole: There were more appearances of ubiquitous expanded tumor TCRs in blood at resection than at follow-up.

Every cDNA TCR molecule received its own unique molecular identifier. In TCRdb, the 5' RACE reads were re-called with MiXCR into one record per CDR3 protein. The sample records roughly 18,000 distinct CDR3 sequences, 7% to 10% being singletons. This receptor was taken from a male donor with early-stage non-small cell lung cancer. This chain uses TRBV27 with TRBJ2-3; possibly TRBD2 for D (6 bases). Source: PBMCs, taken at follow-up. This CDR3 reads CASNRAGNTDTQYF. The CDR3, as DNA: TGTGCCAGCAACCGGGCGGGGAACACAGATACGCAGTATTTT.